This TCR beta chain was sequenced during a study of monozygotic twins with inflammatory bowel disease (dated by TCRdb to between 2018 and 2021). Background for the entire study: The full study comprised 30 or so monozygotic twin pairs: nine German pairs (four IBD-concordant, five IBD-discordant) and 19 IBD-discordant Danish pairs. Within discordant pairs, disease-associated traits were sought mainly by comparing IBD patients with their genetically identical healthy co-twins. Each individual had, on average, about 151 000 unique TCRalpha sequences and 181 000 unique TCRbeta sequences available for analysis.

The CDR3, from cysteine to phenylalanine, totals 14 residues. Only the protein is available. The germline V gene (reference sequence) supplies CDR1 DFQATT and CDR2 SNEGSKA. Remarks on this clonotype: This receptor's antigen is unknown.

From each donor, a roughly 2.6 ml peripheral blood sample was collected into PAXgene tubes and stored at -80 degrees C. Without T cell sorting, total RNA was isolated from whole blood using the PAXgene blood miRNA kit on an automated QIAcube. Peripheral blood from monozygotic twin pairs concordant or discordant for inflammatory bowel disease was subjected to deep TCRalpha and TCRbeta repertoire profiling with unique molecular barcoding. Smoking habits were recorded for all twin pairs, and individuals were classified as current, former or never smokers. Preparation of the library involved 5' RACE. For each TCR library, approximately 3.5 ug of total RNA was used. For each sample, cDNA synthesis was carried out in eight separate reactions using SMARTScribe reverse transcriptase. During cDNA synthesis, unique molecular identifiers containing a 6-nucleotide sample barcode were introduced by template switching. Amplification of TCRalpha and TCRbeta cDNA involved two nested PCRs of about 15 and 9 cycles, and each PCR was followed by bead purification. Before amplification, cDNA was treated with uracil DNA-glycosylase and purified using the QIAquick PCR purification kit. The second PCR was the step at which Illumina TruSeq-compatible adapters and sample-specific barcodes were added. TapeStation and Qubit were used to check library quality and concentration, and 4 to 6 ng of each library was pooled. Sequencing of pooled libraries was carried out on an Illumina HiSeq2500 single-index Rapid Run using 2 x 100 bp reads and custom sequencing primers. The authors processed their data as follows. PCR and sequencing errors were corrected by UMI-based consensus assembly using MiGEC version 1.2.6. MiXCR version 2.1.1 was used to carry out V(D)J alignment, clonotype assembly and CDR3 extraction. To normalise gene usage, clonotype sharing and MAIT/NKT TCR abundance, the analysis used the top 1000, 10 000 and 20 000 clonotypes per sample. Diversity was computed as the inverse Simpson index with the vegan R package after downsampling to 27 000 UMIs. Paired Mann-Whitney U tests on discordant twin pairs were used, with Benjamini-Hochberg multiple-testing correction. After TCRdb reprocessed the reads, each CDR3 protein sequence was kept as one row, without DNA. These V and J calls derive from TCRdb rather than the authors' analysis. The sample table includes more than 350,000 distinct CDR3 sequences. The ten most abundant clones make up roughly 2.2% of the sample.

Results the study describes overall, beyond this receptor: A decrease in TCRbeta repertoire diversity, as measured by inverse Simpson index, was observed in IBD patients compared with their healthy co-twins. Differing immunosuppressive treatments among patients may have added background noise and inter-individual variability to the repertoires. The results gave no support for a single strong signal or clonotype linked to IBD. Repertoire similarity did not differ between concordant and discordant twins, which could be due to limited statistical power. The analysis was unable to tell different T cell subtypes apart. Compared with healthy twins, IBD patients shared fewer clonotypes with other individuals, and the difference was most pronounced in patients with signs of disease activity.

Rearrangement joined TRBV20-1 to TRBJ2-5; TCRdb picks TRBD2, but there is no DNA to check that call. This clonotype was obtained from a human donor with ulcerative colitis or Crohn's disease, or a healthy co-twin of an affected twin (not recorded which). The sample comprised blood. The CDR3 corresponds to CSARRVAGAETQYF.